This section outlines one TCR beta chain sequence together with its context. Its antigen is unknown. This entry comes from a study of radiotherapy plus CTLA-4 blockade in lung cancer. Background on the study: Disease control was present in 30% to 40% of patients, and objective responses in 15% to 20%. The study, taken as a whole, reports: Expansion in blood of tumor-derived TCR clones was seen after radiotherapy plus ipilimumab.

This CDR3 comprises 16 residues. V lost 3 bases, J lost 0 bases, and 12 bases lay in between. The germline CDR1 and CDR2 sequences are SGHNT and YYREEE (reference sequence). TCRdb's copy holds only in-frame clones and misses some; the assay was immunoSEQ multiplex PCR. The sample has some 77,000 clones; approximately 86% are singletons. The material sequenced was peripheral blood, taken from a patient treated with radiotherapy plus ipilimumab. The V call is TRBV5-4, the J call TRBJ2-2, with D unresolved. This sequence was found in a human donor with non-small cell lung cancer who had a partial response to radiotherapy plus ipilimumab. DNA of the CDR3: TGTGCCAGCAGCTCTCCCCGAGTCTCGAACACCGGGGAGCTGTTTTTT. Its protein is CASSSPRVSNTGELFF.